Reported below is one TCR beta chain. These data belong to a study of CD8 T cells in Susac syndrome. TCR beta sequencing covered blood CD8+ and CD4+ T cells. Germline CDR1 and CDR2: SNHLY and FYNNEI. The CDR3 has 14 residues. The V end lost 6 bases, the J end lost 0 bases, and 10 bases lay between the germline ends. Reverse transcription used about 0.45 to 1 ug RNA and random hexamers. immunoSEQ multiplex PCR amplified TCR beta CDR3 across 54 Vbeta, 13 Jbeta. From the immunoSEQ multiplex PCR reads, TCRdb called clonotypes with MiXCR, one entry per CDR3 protein. The sample includes hundreds of thousands of distinct CDR3 sequences, 70% to 90% seen only once; the top ten take roughly 0.21%.

This TCR derives from a human donor with multiple sclerosis. The V call is TRBV2, the J call TRBJ2-3, with a weak D call TRBD2 (7 bases). The sample taken for sequencing was CD8+ T cells from PBMCs. The CDR3 protein is CASRGGESTDTQYF. CDR3 nucleotides: TGTGCCAGCAGAGGGGGGGAAAGCACAGATACGCAGTATTTT.